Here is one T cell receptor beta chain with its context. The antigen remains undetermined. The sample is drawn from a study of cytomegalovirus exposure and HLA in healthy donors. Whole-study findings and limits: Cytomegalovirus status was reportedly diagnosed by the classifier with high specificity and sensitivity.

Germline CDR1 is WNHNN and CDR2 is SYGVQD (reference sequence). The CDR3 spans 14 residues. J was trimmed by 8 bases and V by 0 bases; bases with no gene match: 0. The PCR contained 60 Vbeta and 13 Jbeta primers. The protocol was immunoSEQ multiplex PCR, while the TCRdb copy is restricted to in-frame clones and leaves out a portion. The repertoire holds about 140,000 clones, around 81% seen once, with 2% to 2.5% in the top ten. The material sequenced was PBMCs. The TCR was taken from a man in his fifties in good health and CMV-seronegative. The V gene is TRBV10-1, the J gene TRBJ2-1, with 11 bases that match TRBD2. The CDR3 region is CASSESSGRDEQFF. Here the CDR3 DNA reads TGCGCCAGCAGTGAGTCTAGCGGGAGGGATGAGCAGTTCTTC.